This T cell receptor beta chain was identified in a study of PD-1 blockade in classical Hodgkin lymphoma. Study summary: Patients were treated with nivolumab at 3 mg/kg, and this was given intravenously every 2 weeks.

Findings and limits, study-wide: Significant TCR diversity gains by C4D1 occurred in CD4+ but not CD8+ cells.

Repertoires were generated with immunoSEQ multiplex PCR, while TCRdb's copy carries only in-frame clones and drops some. The sample consists of approximately 70,000 clones, more than 85% of them appearing once. With respect to this clone: No antigen is known for it.

The germline V gene encodes CDR1 MDHEN and CDR2 SYDVKM. The CDR3 length is 14 residues. With V trimmed by 4 bases and J by 4 bases, 3 bases remained unmatched. In every patient, relapse followed autologous stem cell transplantation, while exposure to brentuximab vedotin differed. Classifying best responses yielded complete response, partial response or progressive disease. The source is a human donor with classical Hodgkin lymphoma. This chain uses TRBV28 with TRBJ2-7, with 11 positions matching TRBD1. The specimen was peripheral blood mononuclear cells (PBMCs), collected at baseline. The CDR3 DNA reads TGTGCCAGCAGTTCCGGACAGGGGGCATACGAGCAGTACTTC. This codes for CASSSGQGAYEQYF.